A selection of T cell receptor beta chains follows, all from one sample in a study of cytomegalovirus exposure and HLA in healthy donors. Sequenced by immunoSEQ multiplex PCR; TCRdb stores in-frame clones only, minus some. The sample consists of 120,000 or so clones, roughly 90% of them appearing once. Sequencing was done on a sample of PBMCs. These TCRs come from a woman between 18 and 29 years old in good health and CMV-seronegative. CDR3s include the opening cysteine and the closing phenylalanine or tryptophan. The D gene is left open where the match is weak. Where a row states a size, it is once, few, many or the class of an expanded clone; other rows omit it.

j_call | clone_size | d_call | v_call | cdr3_aa | cdr3_nt
TRBJ2-7 | NA | TRBD2 | TRBV28 | CASSLGLAGGPYEQYF | TGTGCCAGCAGTTTAGGACTAGCGGGGGGGCCATACGAGCAGTACTTC
TRBJ2-7 | NA | TRBD2 | TRBV28 | CASSLWGTSGTYEQYF | TGTGCCAGCAGTTTATGGGGGACTAGCGGTACCTACGAGCAGTACTTC
TRBJ2-3 | NA | NA | TRBV6-4 | CASSDSLASTDTQYF | TGTGCCAGCAGTGACTCTCTAGCTAGCACAGATACGCAGTATTTT
TRBJ2-7 | once | TRBD1 | TRBV13 | CASSPGQGGYEQYF | TGTGCCAGCAGCCCGGGACAGGGTGGGTACGAGCAGTACTTC
TRBJ1-2 | few | NA | TRBV5-1 | CASAGLRDGYTF | TGCGCCAGCGCAGGGCTTAGGGATGGCTACACCTTC
TRBJ2-7 | once | NA | TRBV27 | CASSRPWEARNEQYF | TGTGCCAGCAGCCGACCGTGGGAGGCAAGAAACGAGCAGTACTTC
TRBJ2-7 | once | TRBD2 | TRBV7-6 | CASSLLAGGHEQYF | TGTGCCAGCAGCTTACTAGCGGGAGGTCACGAGCAGTACTTC
TRBJ2-5 | NA | NA | TRBV28 | CASSFGTQETQYF | TGTGCCAGCAGTTTTGGGACACAAGAGACCCAGTACTTC
TRBJ1-2 | NA | NA | TRBV12-5 | CASGLSESYGYTF | TGTGCTAGTGGTTTGAGTGAGAGCTATGGCTACACCTTC
TRBJ2-3 | NA | NA | TRBV5-1 | CASRPDWSTDTQYF | TGCGCCAGCAGACCGGACTGGAGCACAGATACGCAGTATTTT
TRBJ1-5 | NA | TRBD1 | TRBV5-6 | CASSLAGGYSNQPQHF | TGTGCCAGCAGCTTGGCAGGGGGCTATAGCAATCAGCCCCAGCATTTT
TRBJ1-1 | NA | TRBD1 | TRBV6-5 | CASSADRVGSSEAFF | TGTGCCAGCAGTGCAGACAGGGTAGGTTCCTCTGAAGCTTTCTTT
TRBJ2-1 | NA | TRBD2 | TRBV5-1 | CASGSGADNEQFF | TGCGCCAGCGGTAGCGGGGCAGACAATGAGCAGTTCTTC
TRBJ1-6 | NA | NA | TRBV19 | CASSGRGNSPLHF | TGTGCCAGTAGCGGACGGGGTAATTCACCCCTCCACTTT
TRBJ1-5 | NA | TRBD1 | TRBV6-1 | CASSGDRADQPQHF | TGTGCCAGCAGTGGAGACAGGGCGGATCAGCCCCAGCATTTT
TRBJ2-5 | few | TRBD2 | TRBV7-8 | CASSTGLAGGREPETQYF | TGTGCCAGCAGCACCGGACTAGCGGGGGGGCGGGAACCAGAGACCCAGTACTTC
TRBJ1-1 | NA | TRBD1 | TRBV6-6 | CASSPHLQGAEAFF | TGTGCCAGCAGTCCCCACTTACAGGGGGCGGAAGCTTTCTTT
TRBJ2-7 | NA | NA | TRBV15 | CATSAGRSYEQYF | TGTGCCACCAGCGCGGGACGGTCCTACGAGCAGTACTTC
TRBJ2-7 | once | TRBD1 | TRBV5-5 | CASSLARDSYEQYF | TGTGCCAGCAGCTTGGCTCGGGACAGTTACGAGCAGTACTTC
TRBJ1-4 | NA | TRBD1 | TRBV7-9 | CASSPTGATNEKLFF | TGTGCCAGCAGCCCTACAGGGGCAACTAATGAAAAACTGTTTTTT
TRBJ1-4 | NA | NA | TRBV30 | CAWNSRGGEKLFF | TGTGCCTGGAATTCCAGGGGTGGGGAAAAACTGTTTTTT
TRBJ2-7 | NA | NA | TRBV7-9 | CASSLYYEQYF | TGTGCCAGCAGCTTATACTACGAGCAGTACTTC
TRBJ1-3 | NA | NA | TRBV28 | CASSLGRGGNTIYF | TGTGCCAGCAGCCTCGGAAGGGGAGGAAACACCATATATTTT
TRBJ2-7 | NA | NA | TRBV11-2 | CASSSGGGTVHRVQYF | TGTGCCAGCAGCTCCGGGGGGGGGACAGTCCATCGGGTGCAGTACTTC
TRBJ2-7 | NA | TRBD1 | TRBV11-2 | CASSLGQGRYEQYF | TGTGCCAGCAGCCTCGGACAGGGCCGCTACGAGCAGTACTTC
TRBJ2-2 | NA | NA | TRBV5-4 | CASSLAAGVPTGELFF | TGTGCCAGCAGCTTGGCCGCCGGGGTACCCACCGGGGAGCTGTTTTTT
TRBJ2-5 | NA | NA | TRBV5-1 | CASSLVRGSETQYF | TGCGCCAGCAGCTTGGTCAGGGGTTCCGAGACCCAGTACTTC
TRBJ2-7 | few | TRBD1 | TRBV7-9 | CASSFTGDATYEQYF | TGTGCCAGCAGCTTTACAGGGGATGCCACCTACGAGCAGTACTTC
TRBJ2-3 | NA | NA | TRBV20-1 | CSASSTDTQYF | TGCAGTGCCAGTTCGACAGATACGCAGTATTTT
TRBJ2-7 | NA | NA | TRBV11-2 | CASSLESGRTYEQYF | TGTGCCAGCAGCTTAGAATCAGGGAGGACCTACGAGCAGTACTTC
TRBJ1-2 | NA | TRBD1 | TRBV5-4 | CASSAAGQGNYGYTF | TGTGCCAGCAGCGCCGCTGGACAGGGCAACTATGGCTACACCTTC
TRBJ1-2 | NA | NA | TRBV18 | CASSSRQLNYGYTF | TGTGCCAGCTCTTCACGACAGCTTAACTATGGCTACACCTTC
TRBJ2-5 | once | TRBD2 | TRBV5-1 | CASRGTSGQETQYF | TGCGCCAGCAGGGGGACTAGCGGCCAAGAGACCCAGTACTTC
TRBJ2-7 | NA | NA | TRBV18 | CASSPPGQDEQYF | TGTGCCAGCTCACCACCAGGCCAGGACGAGCAGTACTTC
TRBJ1-2 | NA | TRBD1 | TRBV20-1 | CSAWTGNGYTF | TGCAGTGCTTGGACAGGGAATGGCTACACCTTC
TRBJ2-2 | NA | TRBD1 | TRBV13 | CASGDRGETGELFF | TGTGCCAGCGGGGACAGGGGTGAAACCGGGGAGCTGTTTTTT
TRBJ1-2 | NA | NA | TRBV19 | CASSISTGGYGYTF | TGTGCCAGTAGTATCTCCACGGGGGGCTATGGCTACACCTTC
TRBJ2-7 | NA | NA | TRBV10-2 | CASSGLGGLYEQYF | TGCGCCAGCAGTGGCCTAGGAGGGCTCTACGAGCAGTACTTC
TRBJ2-7 | once | NA | TRBV7-2 | CASSSRTRAGSF | TGTGCCAGCAGCTCCCGGACGCGAGCGGGTTCCTTC
TRBJ1-1 | NA | TRBD1 | TRBV4-1 | CASSQPRWGQVNTEAFF | TGCGCCAGCAGCCAACCTCGGTGGGGACAGGTGAACACTGAAGCTTTCTTT
TRBJ2-3 | once | NA | TRBV5-6 | CASSWGGPSTDTQYF | TGTGCCAGCAGCTGGGGGGGCCCGAGCACAGATACGCAGTATTTT
TRBJ2-5 | NA | TRBD2 | TRBV28 | CASSRPTGLAGGRTQYF | TGTGCCAGCAGCCGGCCCACGGGACTAGCGGGGGGTAGGACCCAGTACTTC
TRBJ1-2 | NA | NA | TRBV29-1 | CSATGNYGYTF | TGCAGCGCTACAGGGAACTATGGCTACACCTTC
TRBJ1-2 | few | TRBD1 | TRBV27 | CAGQGAHGYTF | TGTGCCGGACAGGGGGCGCATGGCTACACCTTC
TRBJ2-1 | once | NA | TRBV5-1 | CASSGGTAETGEQFF | TGCGCCAGCAGCGGCGGGACAGCTGAGACGGGTGAGCAGTTCTTC
TRBJ1-4 | NA | NA | TRBV6-6 | CASSYEDSATNEKLFF | TGTGCCAGCAGTTACGAGGACAGTGCAACTAATGAAAAACTGTTTTTT
TRBJ2-1 | NA | TRBD2 | TRBV2 | CASSATSVEQFF | TGTGCCAGCAGTGCTACTAGCGTCGAGCAGTTCTTC
TRBJ2-3 | few | NA | TRBV7-7 | CASSPQGTDTQYF | TGTGCTAGCAGCCCACAGGGCACAGATACGCAGTATTTT
TRBJ2-3 | NA | NA | TRBV9 | CASSLSQGGTDTQYF | TGTGCCAGCAGCTTATCACAGGGTGGCACAGATACGCAGTATTTT
TRBJ2-5 | NA | NA | TRBV6-1 | CASSVSETQYF | TGTGCCAGCAGTGTTTCGGAGACCCAGTACTTC
TRBJ2-7 | NA | TRBD1 | TRBV19 | CASSWTTGSMHEQYF | TGTGCCAGTAGTTGGACGACAGGGAGTATGCACGAGCAGTACTTC
TRBJ2-1 | NA | NA | TRBV30 | CAWVPGAAGYNEQFF | TGTGCCTGGGTCCCGGGTGCGGCGGGCTACAATGAGCAGTTCTTC
TRBJ2-5 | NA | NA | TRBV5-6 | CASSPGGRFMSETQYF | TGTGCCAGCAGCCCCGGGGGACGGTTTATGTCGGAGACCCAGTACTTC
TRBJ2-5 | NA | NA | TRBV30 | CAWSRQGETQYF | TGTGCCTGGAGTCGCCAGGGAGAGACCCAGTACTTC
TRBJ2-7 | NA | NA | TRBV11-2 | CASSLGGTAISYEQYF | TGTGCCAGCAGCTTAGGCGGGACGGCGATCTCCTACGAGCAGTACTTC
TRBJ2-3 | NA | TRBD1 | TRBV2 | CASSDYQGAADTQYF | TGTGCCAGCAGTGACTATCAGGGGGCGGCAGATACGCAGTATTTT
TRBJ2-5 | NA | NA | TRBV10-1 | CASSPQTGQETQYF | TGCGCCAGCAGTCCACAGACAGGTCAAGAGACCCAGTACTTC
TRBJ2-7 | NA | TRBD1 | TRBV6-6 | CASSYGQGSSYEQYF | TGTGCCAGCAGTTACGGACAGGGCTCCTCCTACGAGCAGTACTTC
TRBJ2-7 | NA | TRBD1 | TRBV29-1 | CSAGLPDRFNEQYF | TGCAGCGCCGGATTACCGGACAGGTTTAACGAGCAGTACTTC
TRBJ2-1 | few | NA | TRBV19 | CASTLSGYNEQFF | TGTGCCAGTACCCTTAGCGGATACAATGAGCAGTTCTTC